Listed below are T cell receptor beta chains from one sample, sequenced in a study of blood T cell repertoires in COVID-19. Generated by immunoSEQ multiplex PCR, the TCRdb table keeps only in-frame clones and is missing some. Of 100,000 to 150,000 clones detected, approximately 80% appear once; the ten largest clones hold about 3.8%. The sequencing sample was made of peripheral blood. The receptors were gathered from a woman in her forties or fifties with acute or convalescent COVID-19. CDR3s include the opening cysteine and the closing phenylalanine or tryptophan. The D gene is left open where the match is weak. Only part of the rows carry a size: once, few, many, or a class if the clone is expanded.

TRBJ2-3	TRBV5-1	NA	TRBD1	CASSLERGGGTDTQYF	TGCGCCAGCAGCTTGGAAAGAGGGGGCGGGACAGATACGCAGTATTTT
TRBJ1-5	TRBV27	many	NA	CASSFTENQPQHF	TGTGCCAGCAGTTTCACAGAAAATCAGCCCCAGCATTTT
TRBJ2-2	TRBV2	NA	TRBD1	CASSRQGRDTGELFF	TGTGCCAGCAGTCGACAGGGGCGAGACACCGGGGAGCTGTTTTTT
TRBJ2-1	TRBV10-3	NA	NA	CAISESREQGKQFF	TGTGCCATCAGTGAGTCCCGGGAACAGGGAAAGCAGTTCTTC
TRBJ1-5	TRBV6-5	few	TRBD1	CASSLRQGSNQPQHF	TGTGCCAGCAGCCTCAGACAGGGTAGCAATCAGCCCCAGCATTTT
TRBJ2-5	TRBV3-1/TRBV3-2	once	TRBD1	CASSPTTGQGTGETQYF	TGTGCCAGCAGCCCGACCACGGGACAGGGGACGGGAGAGACCCAGTACTTC
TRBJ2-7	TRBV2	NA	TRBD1	CASSIQQGNEQYF	TGTGCCAGCAGTATCCAACAGGGGAACGAGCAGTACTTC
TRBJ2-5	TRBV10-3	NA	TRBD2	CAISESKTSGSQETQYF	TGTGCCATCAGTGAGTCGAAGACTAGCGGTAGCCAAGAGACCCAGTACTTC
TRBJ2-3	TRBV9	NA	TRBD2	CASSMRLAGDTQYF	TGTGCCAGCAGCATGCGACTAGCGGGAGATACGCAGTATTTT
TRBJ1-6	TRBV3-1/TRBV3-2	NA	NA	CASRTGGAVNSPLHF	TGTGCCAGCAGGACCGGGGGGGCGGTTAATTCACCCCTCCACTTT
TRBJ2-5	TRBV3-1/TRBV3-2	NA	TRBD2	CASITASGETQYF	TGTGCCAGCATAACGGCTAGCGGTGAGACCCAGTACTTC
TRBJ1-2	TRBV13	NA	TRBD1	CASSSTGGGGYTF	TGTGCCAGCAGCTCGACAGGGGGCGGTGGCTACACCTTC
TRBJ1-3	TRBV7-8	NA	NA	CASSLTDVRNTIYF	TGTGCCAGCAGCCTGACAGACGTCCGAAACACCATATATTTT
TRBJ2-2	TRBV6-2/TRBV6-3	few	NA	CASSYRGSPHIGELFF	TGTGCCAGCAGTTACAGGGGGTCGCCCCATATCGGGGAGCTGTTTTTT
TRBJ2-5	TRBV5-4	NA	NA	CASSINKAATQYF	TGTGCCAGCAGCATCAACAAGGCGGCGACCCAGTACTTC
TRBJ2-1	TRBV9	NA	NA	CASSVDPGQYNEQFF	TGTGCCAGCAGCGTAGATCCCGGACAGTACAATGAGCAGTTCTTC
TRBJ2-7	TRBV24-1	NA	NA	CATSYGPGRYEQYF	TGTGCCACCAGCTACGGTCCGGGTCGCTACGAGCAGTACTTC
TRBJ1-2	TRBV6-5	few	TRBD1	CASSPGQVNYGYTF	TGTGCCAGCAGTCCGGGACAGGTCAACTATGGCTACACCTTC